This entry features one T cell receptor beta chain sequence. Its antigen is unidentified. These data belong to a study of STAT5B mutations in CD4+ large granular lymphocyte leukemia. The authors' processing: A productive frequency of 2.59 x 10-5 was the lowest detectable. Clones were sequenced by immunoSEQ multiplex PCR, and TCRdb holds only the in-frame ones, with some missing. V and J calls and clone size are copied from that table; D and trimming were computed from the DNA. The data contain around 32,000 clones, around two thirds of them seen just once; the ten biggest clones take up around 0.44%. Notes on the study in general: TRBV06-family usage was enriched in top patient clones (8/27) versus controls (2/35). Patient CD4-sorted repertoires stayed more clonal than healthy ones after leukemic-clone removal. Without HLA matching, higher CD4+ than CD8+ T-LGLL clonality could reflect small sample size.

The germline V and J ends were trimmed by 4 bases and 7 bases, with 17 bases remaining between them. The CDR3 extends over 16 amino acids. CDR1 is MDHEN, CDR2 SYDVKM, per germline. The TCR sequence derives from a human donor in good health. Sequenced input: CD4+ T cells from blood buffy coats. The gene calls are TRBV28 and TRBJ1-6; a weak D match, TRBD1 (5 bases). CDR3 sequence: CASSSLGTSANSPLHF. In nucleotides, the CDR3 is TGTGCCAGCAGTTCACTAGGGACGTCGGCCAATTCACCCCTCCACTTT.